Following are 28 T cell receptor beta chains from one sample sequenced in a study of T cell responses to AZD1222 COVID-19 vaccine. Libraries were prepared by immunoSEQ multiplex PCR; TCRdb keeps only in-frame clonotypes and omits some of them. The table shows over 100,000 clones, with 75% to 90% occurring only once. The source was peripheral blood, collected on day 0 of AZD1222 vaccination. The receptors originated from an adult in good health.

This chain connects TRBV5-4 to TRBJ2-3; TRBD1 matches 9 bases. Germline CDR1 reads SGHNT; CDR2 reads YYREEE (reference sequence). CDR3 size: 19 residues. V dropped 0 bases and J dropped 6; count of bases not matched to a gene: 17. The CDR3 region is CASSLANLVRTGVLDTQYF. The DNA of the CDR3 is TGTGCCAGCAGCTTGGCCAACCTAGTCCGGACAGGGGTACTGGATACGCAGTATTTT.

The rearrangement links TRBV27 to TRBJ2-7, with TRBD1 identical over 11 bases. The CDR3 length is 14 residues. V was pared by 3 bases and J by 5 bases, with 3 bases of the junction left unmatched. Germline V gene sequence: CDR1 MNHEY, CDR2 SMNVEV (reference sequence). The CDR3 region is CASSFLGQGDEQYF. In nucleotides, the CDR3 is TGTGCCAGCAGTTTCCTGGGACAGGGGGACGAGCAGTACTTC.

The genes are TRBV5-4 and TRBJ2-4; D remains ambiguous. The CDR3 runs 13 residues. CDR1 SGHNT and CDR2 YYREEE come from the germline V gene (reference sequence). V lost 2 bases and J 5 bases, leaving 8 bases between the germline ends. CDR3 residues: CASSLYDQNIQYF. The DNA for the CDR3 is TGTGCCAGCAGCTTATATGACCAAAACATTCAGTACTTC.

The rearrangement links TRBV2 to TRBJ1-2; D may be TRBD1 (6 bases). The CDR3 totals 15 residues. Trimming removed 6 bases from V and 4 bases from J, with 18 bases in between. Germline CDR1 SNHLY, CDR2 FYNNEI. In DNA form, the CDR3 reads TGTGCCAGCAGCCCGCAACGGGGGGGCTTCTATGGCTACACCTTC. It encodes CASSPQRGGFYGYTF.

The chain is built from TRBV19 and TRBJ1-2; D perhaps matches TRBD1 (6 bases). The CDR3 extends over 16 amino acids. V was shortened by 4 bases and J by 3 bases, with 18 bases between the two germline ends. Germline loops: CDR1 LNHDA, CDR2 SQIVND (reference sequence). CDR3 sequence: CASSTTGSIYDYGYTF. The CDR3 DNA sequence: TGTGCCAGTAGTACGACAGGCTCAATATATGACTATGGCTACACCTTC.

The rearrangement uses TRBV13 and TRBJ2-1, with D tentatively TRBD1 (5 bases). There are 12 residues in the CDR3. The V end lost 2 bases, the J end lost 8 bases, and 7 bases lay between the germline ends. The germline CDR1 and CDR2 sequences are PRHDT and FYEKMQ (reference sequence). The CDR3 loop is CASSLIGDEQFF. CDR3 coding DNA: TGTGCCAGCAGCTTAATAGGGGATGAGCAGTTCTTC.

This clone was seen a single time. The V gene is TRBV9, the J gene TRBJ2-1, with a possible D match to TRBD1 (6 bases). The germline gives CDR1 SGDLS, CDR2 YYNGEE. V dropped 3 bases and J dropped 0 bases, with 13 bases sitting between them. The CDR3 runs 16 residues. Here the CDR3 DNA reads TGTGCCAGCAGCGCCCGACAGGCTAGCTCCTACAATGAGCAGTTCTTC. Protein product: CASSARQASSYNEQFF.

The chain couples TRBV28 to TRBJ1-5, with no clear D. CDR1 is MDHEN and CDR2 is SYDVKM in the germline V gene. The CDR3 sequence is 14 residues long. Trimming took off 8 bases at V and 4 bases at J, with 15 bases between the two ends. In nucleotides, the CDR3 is TGTGCCAGCGGACGGCGGCAACTGAATCAGCCCCAGCATTTT. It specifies CASGRRQLNQPQHF.

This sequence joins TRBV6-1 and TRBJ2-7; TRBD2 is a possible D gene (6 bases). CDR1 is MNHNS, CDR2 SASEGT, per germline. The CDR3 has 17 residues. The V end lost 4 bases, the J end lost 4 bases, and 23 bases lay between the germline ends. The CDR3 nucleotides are TGTGCCAGCAGTGTCATTCCCCGGGACGGGGGACTTTACGAGCAGTACTTC. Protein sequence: CASSVIPRDGGLYEQYF.

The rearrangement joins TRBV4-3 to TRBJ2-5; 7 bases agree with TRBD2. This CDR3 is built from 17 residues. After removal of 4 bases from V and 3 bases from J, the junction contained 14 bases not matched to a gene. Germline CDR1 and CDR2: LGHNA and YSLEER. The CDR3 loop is CASSPLIAGYSEETQYF. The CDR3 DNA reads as TGCGCCAGCAGCCCCCTGATAGCGGGCTACTCCGAAGAGACCCAGTACTTC.

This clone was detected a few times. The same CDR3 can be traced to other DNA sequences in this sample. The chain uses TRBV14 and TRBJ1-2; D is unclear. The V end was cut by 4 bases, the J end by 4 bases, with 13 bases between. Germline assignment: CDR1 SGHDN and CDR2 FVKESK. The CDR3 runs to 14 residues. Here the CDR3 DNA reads TGTGCCAGCAGCCGCCGGGCCCAGTCCTATGGCTACACCTTC. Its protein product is CASSRRAQSYGYTF.

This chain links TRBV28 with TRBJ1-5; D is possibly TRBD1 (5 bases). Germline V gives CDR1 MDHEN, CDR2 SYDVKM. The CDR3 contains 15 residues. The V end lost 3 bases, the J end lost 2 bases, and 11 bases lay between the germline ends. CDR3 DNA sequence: TGTGCCAGCAGTTTCCCGGGGGGGGGCAATCAGCCCCAGCATTTT. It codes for CASSFPGGGNQPQHF.

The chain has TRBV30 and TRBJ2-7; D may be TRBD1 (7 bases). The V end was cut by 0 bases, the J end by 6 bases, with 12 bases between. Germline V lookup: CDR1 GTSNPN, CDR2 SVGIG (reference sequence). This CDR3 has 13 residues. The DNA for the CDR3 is TGTGCCTGGAGTGTTCACAGGGGAGGCGAGCAGTACTTC. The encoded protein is CAWSVHRGGEQYF.

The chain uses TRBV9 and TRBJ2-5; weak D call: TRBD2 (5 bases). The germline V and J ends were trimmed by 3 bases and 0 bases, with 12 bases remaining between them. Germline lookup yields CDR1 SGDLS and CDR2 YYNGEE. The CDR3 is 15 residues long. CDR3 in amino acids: CASSASEGHQETQYF. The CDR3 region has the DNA TGTGCCAGCAGCGCGTCCGAGGGCCACCAAGAGACCCAGTACTTC.

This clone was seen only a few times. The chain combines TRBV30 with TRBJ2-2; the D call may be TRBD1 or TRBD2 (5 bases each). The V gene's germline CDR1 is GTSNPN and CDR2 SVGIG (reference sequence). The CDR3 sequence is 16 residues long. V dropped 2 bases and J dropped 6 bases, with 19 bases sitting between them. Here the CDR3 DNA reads TGTGCCTGGAGTTACCCCCGGGGCCAACAGGCCGGGGAGCTGTTTTTT. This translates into CAWSYPRGQQAGELFF.

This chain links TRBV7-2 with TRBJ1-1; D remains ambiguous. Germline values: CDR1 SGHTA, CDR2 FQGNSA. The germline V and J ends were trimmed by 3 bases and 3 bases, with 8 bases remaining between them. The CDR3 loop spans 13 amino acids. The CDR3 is CASSFGVYTEAFF. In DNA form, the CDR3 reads TGTGCCAGCAGCTTCGGGGTATACACTGAAGCTTTCTTT.

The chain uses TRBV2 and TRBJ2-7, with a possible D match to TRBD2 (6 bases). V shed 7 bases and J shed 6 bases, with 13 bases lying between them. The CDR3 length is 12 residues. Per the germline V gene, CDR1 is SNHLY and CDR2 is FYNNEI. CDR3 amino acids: CASTPGLFEQYF. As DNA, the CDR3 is TGTGCCAGCACCCCGGGACTCTTCGAGCAGTACTTC.

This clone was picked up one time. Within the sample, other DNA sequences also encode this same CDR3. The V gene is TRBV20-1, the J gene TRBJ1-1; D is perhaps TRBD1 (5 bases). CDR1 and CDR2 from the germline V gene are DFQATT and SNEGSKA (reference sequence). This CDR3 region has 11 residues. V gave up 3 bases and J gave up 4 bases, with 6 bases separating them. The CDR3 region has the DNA TGCAGTGCTAGGGGGCGCACTGAAGCTTTCTTT. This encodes CSARGRTEAFF.

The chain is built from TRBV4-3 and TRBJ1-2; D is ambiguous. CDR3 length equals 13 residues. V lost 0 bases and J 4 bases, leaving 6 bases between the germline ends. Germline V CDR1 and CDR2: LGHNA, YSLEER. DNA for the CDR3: TGCGCCAGCAGCCAAGATTGGAGCTATGGCTACACCTTC. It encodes CASSQDWSYGYTF.

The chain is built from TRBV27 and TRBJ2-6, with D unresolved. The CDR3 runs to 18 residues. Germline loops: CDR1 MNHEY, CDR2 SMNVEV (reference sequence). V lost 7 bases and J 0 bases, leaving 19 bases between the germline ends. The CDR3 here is CASTSSGPPRSGANVLTF. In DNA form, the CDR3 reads TGTGCCAGCACCTCCTCAGGTCCCCCCCGCTCTGGGGCCAACGTCCTGACTTTC.

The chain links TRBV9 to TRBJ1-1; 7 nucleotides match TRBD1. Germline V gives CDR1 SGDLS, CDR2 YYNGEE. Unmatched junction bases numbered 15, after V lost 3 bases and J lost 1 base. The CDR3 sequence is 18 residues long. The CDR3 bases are TGTGCCAGCAGCGAACCTCTCCGGGAAGGGGGCTGGAACACTGAAGCTTTCTTT. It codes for CASSEPLREGGWNTEAFF.

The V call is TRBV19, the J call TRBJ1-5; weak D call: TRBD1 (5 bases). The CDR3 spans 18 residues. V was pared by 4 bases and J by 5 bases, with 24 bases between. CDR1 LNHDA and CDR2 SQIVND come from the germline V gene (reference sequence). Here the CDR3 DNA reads TGTGCCAGTAGTACCCAATGGCGCTTCGTCCTAGGGGATCAGCCCCAGCATTTT. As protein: CASSTQWRFVLGDQPQHF.

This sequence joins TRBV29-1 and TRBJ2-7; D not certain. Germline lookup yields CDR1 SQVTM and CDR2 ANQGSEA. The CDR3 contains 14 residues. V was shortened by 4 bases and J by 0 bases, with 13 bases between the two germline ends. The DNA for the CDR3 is TGCAGCGTTGGACCTAGAAAGAGCTCCTACGAGCAGTACTTC. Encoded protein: CSVGPRKSSYEQYF.

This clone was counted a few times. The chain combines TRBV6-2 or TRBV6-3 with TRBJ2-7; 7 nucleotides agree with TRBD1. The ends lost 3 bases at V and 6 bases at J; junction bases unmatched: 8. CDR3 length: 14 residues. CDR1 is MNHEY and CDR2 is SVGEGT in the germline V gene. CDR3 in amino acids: CASSYGQGVSEQYF. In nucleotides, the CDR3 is TGTGCCAGCAGTTATGGGCAGGGGGTAAGCGAGCAGTACTTC.

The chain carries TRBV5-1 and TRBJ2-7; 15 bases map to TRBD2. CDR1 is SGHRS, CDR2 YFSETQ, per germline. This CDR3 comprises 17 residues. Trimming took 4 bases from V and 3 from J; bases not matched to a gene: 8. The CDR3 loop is CASSTGLAGGHNYEQYF. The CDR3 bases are TGCGCCAGCAGCACGGGACTAGCGGGGGGACATAACTACGAGCAGTACTTC.

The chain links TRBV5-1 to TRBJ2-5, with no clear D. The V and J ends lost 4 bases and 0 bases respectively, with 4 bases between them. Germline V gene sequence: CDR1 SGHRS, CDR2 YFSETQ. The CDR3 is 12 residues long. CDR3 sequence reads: CASSEYQETQYF. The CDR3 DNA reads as TGCGCCAGCAGCGAGTACCAAGAGACCCAGTACTTC.

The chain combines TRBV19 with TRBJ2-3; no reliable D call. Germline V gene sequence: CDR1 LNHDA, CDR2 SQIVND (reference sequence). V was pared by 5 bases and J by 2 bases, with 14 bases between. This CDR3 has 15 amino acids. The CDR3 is CASSENGWYTDTQYF. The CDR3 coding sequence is TGTGCCAGTAGTGAGAACGGATGGTACACAGATACGCAGTATTTT.

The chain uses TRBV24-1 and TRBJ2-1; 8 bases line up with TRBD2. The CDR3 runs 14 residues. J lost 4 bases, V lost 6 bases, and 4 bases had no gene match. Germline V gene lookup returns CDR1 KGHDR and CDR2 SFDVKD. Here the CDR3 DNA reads TGTGCCACCAGTCGGGGGGGGGATTACAATGAGCAGTTCTTC. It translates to CATSRGGDYNEQFF.